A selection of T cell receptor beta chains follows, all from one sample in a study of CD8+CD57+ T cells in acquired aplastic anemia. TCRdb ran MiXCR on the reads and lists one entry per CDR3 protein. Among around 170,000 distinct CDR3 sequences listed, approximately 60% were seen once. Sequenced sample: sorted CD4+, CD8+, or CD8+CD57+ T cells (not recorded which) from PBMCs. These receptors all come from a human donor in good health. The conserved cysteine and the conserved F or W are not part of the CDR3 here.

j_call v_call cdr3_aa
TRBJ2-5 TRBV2 ASSVETQY
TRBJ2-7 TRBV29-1 SAKNSYEQY
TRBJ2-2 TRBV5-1 ASSNLLAGGAGELF
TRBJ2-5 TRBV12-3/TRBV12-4 ASSRQGEREETQY
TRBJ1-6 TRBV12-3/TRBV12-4 ASSLEGSPSPLH
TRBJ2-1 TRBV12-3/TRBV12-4 ASSPSVEEQF
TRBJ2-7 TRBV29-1 SVVGTSGLYEQY
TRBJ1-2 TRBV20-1 SAPPQGPNYGYT
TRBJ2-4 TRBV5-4 ASSFLNVAGGYKNIQY
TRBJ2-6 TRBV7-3 ASSLGGTGHPNVLT
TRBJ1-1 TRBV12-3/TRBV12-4 ASKDGTGLGTEAF
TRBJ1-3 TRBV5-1 ASSLDRSGNTIY
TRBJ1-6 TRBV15 ATRGDRERSPLH
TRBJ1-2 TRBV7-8 ASSLELGLRQGRGYT
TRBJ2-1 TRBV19 ASSIDIYNEQF
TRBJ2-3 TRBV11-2 ASSLTPGLAGAGTDTQY
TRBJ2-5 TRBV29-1 SVEVGVEETQY
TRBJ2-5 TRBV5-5 ASSSTTGGGQETQY
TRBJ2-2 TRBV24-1 ATSDLGTGELF
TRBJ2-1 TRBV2 ASGVDEQF